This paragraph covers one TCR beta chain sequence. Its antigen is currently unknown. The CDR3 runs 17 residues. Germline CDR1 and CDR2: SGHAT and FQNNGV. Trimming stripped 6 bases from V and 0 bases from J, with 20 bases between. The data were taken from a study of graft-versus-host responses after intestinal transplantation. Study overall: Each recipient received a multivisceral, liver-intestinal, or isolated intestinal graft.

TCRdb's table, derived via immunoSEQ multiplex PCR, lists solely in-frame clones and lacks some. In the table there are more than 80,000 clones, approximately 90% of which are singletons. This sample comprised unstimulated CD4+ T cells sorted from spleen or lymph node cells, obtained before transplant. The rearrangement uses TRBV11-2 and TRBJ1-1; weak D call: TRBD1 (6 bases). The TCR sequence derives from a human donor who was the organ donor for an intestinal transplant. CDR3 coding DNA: TGTGCCAGCAGTCATCTGGGGACAAACGACATGAACACTGAAGCTTTCTTT. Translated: CASSHLGTNDMNTEAFF.